Listed below are T cell receptor beta chains from one sample, sequenced in a study of cytomegalovirus exposure and HLA in healthy donors. Produced via immunoSEQ multiplex PCR; TCRdb's table is partial and in-frame only. The sample includes roughly 110,000 clones, 82% of them seen just once. Sequencing was done on a sample of PBMCs. All receptors derive from a woman between 18 and 29 years old in good health and CMV-seronegative. Both conserved end residues are part of each CDR3. The D gene is left open where the match is weak. Some rows mark clone size as missing; the rest say once, few, many or name a class of expanded clone.

V	size	J	D	CDR3	DNA
TRBV19	.	TRBJ2-1	.	CASSIHNEQFF	TGTGCCAGTAGTATACATAATGAGCAGTTCTTC
TRBV10-3	few	TRBJ1-6	TRBD1	CAISSGQYNSPLHF	TGTGCCATCAGTTCGGGACAGTATAATTCACCCCTCCACTTT
TRBV29-1	few	TRBJ1-2	TRBD1	CSVEPGQGIDGYTF	TGCAGCGTTGAGCCGGGACAGGGGATTGATGGCTACACCTTC
TRBV12-5	few	TRBJ1-1	.	CASGLMAPEAFF	TGTGCTAGTGGTTTGATGGCACCCGAAGCTTTCTTT
TRBV10-3	.	TRBJ2-3	.	CAISSETQIPDTQYF	TGTGCCATCAGCTCGGAGACGCAGATCCCAGATACGCAGTATTTT
TRBV18	.	TRBJ1-5	.	CASSPDPTGNRKPQHF	TGTGCCAGCTCACCAGATCCTACAGGGAATAGAAAGCCCCAGCATTTT
TRBV6-1	.	TRBJ1-1	TRBD1	CASRGQMNTEAFF	TGTGCCAGCAGGGGACAGATGAACACTGAAGCTTTCTTT
TRBV25-1	.	TRBJ1-1	TRBD1	CASSPTGFTEAFF	TGTGCCAGCAGCCCGACAGGGTTCACTGAAGCTTTCTTT
TRBV7-2	.	TRBJ2-5	.	CASEYGAGETQYF	TGTGCCAGCGAGTACGGGGCGGGGGAGACCCAGTACTTC
TRBV28	.	TRBJ2-7	TRBD1	CASSAHRGAKSYEQYF	TGTGCCAGCAGTGCCCACAGGGGCGCGAAGTCCTACGAGCAGTACTTC
TRBV6-5	.	TRBJ1-5	.	CASSYSGGEQQPQHF	TGTGCCAGCAGTTACTCGGGCGGGGAGCAACAGCCCCAGCATTTT
TRBV30	.	TRBJ1-2	TRBD1	CAWKRQGQNYGYTF	TGTGCCTGGAAAAGGCAGGGACAGAACTATGGCTACACCTTC
TRBV11-3	.	TRBJ1-3	TRBD1	CASSSRDRSSGNTIYF	TGTGCCAGCAGCTCCCGGGACAGGAGCTCTGGAAACACCATATATTTT
TRBV6-6	few	TRBJ1-4	TRBD1	CASRRQGNGEKLFF	TGTGCCAGCAGAAGACAGGGGAACGGGGAAAAACTGTTTTTT
TRBV5-5	.	TRBJ2-3	.	CASSHEIGQQVDTQYF	TGTGCCAGCAGCCACGAGATAGGACAGCAGGTAGATACGCAGTATTTT
TRBV27	.	TRBJ1-5	TRBD1	CASTATGARNQPQHF	TGTGCCAGCACCGCGACAGGGGCCCGCAATCAGCCCCAGCATTTT
TRBV7-9	few	TRBJ1-1	.	CASSLVGSPMNTEAFF	TGTGCCAGCAGCTTAGTGGGCAGCCCCATGAACACTGAAGCTTTCTTT
TRBV11-2	.	TRBJ1-2	.	CASSPLTENYGYTF	TGTGCCAGCAGCCCACTGACAGAGAACTATGGCTACACCTTC
TRBV7-2	once	TRBJ1-5	TRBD1	CASSPDRGRNQPQHF	TGTGCCAGCAGCCCCGACAGGGGGCGGAATCAGCCCCAGCATTTT
TRBV7-9	.	TRBJ2-7	.	CASSATGLREQYF	TGTGCCAGCAGCGCGACGGGGTTAAGGGAGCAGTACTTC
TRBV6-1	.	TRBJ2-2	TRBD1	CASGQGITGELFF	TGTGCCAGTGGACAGGGGATCACCGGGGAGCTGTTTTTT
TRBV27	.	TRBJ2-5	TRBD1	CASRDPGQGNEETQYF	TGTGCCAGCAGGGACCCAGGACAGGGGAATGAGGAGACCCAGTACTTC
TRBV27	once	TRBJ1-5	.	CASSLSAGASNQPQHF	TGTGCCAGCAGTTTATCGGCGGGGGCCAGCAATCAGCCCCAGCATTTT
TRBV27	.	TRBJ1-6	.	CASSLSGRGTLKGALHF	TGTGCCAGCAGTTTATCGGGCAGGGGAACCCTAAAGGGGGCCCTCCACTTT
TRBV19	medium-sized	TRBJ1-2	.	CASSMGQPNYGYTF	TGTGCCAGTAGTATGGGGCAGCCCAACTATGGCTACACCTTC
TRBV11-2	.	TRBJ1-1	.	CASSLGGFQATEAFF	TGTGCCAGCAGCTTGGGGGGTTTCCAGGCCACTGAAGCTTTCTTT
TRBV5-6	few	TRBJ2-7	TRBD1	CASSLAGGVGEQYF	TGTGCCAGCAGCTTGGCAGGGGGAGTGGGCGAGCAGTACTTC
TRBV18	.	TRBJ2-1	.	CASSAGAGEQFF	TGTGCCAGCTCGGCAGGGGCGGGTGAGCAGTTCTTC
TRBV5-1	.	TRBJ1-5	.	CASGDRNQPQHF	TGCGCCAGCGGAGACAGGAATCAGCCCCAGCATTTT
TRBV7-6	.	TRBJ1-5	.	CASSLGDFSNQPQHF	TGTGCCAGCAGCTTAGGAGATTTTAGCAATCAGCCCCAGCATTTT
TRBV5-1	.	TRBJ2-7	TRBD2	CASSLTSGSYEQYF	TGCGCCAGCAGCTTGACTAGCGGCTCCTACGAGCAGTACTTC
TRBV4-1	.	TRBJ2-3	TRBD2	CASSPPGGRDTQYF	TGCGCCAGCAGCCCCCCCGGGGGGAGAGATACGCAGTATTTT
TRBV29-1	few	TRBJ1-4	TRBD1	CSVAPGGVNEKLFF	TGCAGCGTAGCTCCAGGGGGAGTAAATGAAAAACTGTTTTTT
TRBV7-9	few	TRBJ1-2	.	CASSLETGGYTF	TGTGCCAGCAGCTTAGAGACGGGTGGCTACACCTTC
TRBV30	.	TRBJ1-1	.	CAWSSLSPMNTEAFF	TGTGCCTGGAGCTCCCTCTCGCCTATGAACACTGAAGCTTTCTTT
TRBV7-9	.	TRBJ2-5	.	CASSLAQGRQETQYF	TGTGCCAGCAGCTTAGCCCAGGGTCGACAAGAGACCCAGTACTTC
TRBV2	once	TRBJ2-7	TRBD1	CASRTGQGANEQYF	TGTGCCAGCAGAACGGGACAGGGAGCCAACGAGCAGTACTTC
TRBV5-6	.	TRBJ1-5	.	CASSSRTQGYSNQPQHF	TGTGCCAGCAGCTCGAGGACGCAGGGTTATAGCAATCAGCCCCAGCATTTT
TRBV2	.	TRBJ1-4	.	CASSEALGGLQEKLFF	TGTGCCAGCAGTGAAGCCTTGGGAGGGTTACAGGAAAAACTGTTTTTT
TRBV10-3	few	TRBJ1-5	.	CAISESGVRQPQHF	TGTGCCATCAGTGAGTCCGGGGTCCGGCAGCCCCAGCATTTT
TRBV30	few	TRBJ1-1	.	CAWKTISAGNTEAFF	TGTGCCTGGAAAACAATCTCGGCAGGGAACACTGAAGCTTTCTTT
TRBV11-2	once	TRBJ2-1	.	CASSLGAGNEQFF	TGTGCCAGCAGCTTAGGGGCAGGGAATGAGCAGTTCTTC
TRBV5-1	.	TRBJ1-1	.	CASSLAETVPFLAFF	TGCGCCAGCAGCTTGGCCGAGACAGTGCCCTTTCTGGCTTTCTTT
TRBV28	.	TRBJ2-7	.	CASTRTGSYEQYF	TGTGCCAGCACCCGTACGGGGAGCTACGAGCAGTACTTC
TRBV27	.	TRBJ1-4	TRBD1	CASRRQGTNEKLFF	TGTGCCAGCAGACGACAGGGGACTAATGAAAAACTGTTTTTT
TRBV11-2	.	TRBJ2-5	TRBD2	CASSFRLAGSGEQYF	TGTGCCAGCAGCTTTAGACTAGCGGGATCGGGGGAGCAGTACTTC
TRBV7-8	.	TRBJ2-2	TRBD2	CASSSGGTGELFF	TGTGCCAGCAGCTCGGGGGGGACCGGGGAGCTGTTTTTT
TRBV4-3	.	TRBJ2-2	.	CASSQESPGAVNTGELFF	TGCGCCAGCAGCCAAGAAAGCCCAGGGGCAGTGAACACCGGGGAGCTGTTTTTT
TRBV29-1	few	TRBJ1-1	.	CSVDNGGTEAFF	TGCAGCGTTGATAACGGGGGGACTGAAGCTTTCTTT
TRBV7-8	.	TRBJ2-2	TRBD2	CASSHFAGVNTGELFF	TGTGCCAGCAGCCACTTTGCGGGGGTGAACACCGGGGAGCTGTTTTTT
TRBV28	.	TRBJ2-1	.	CASSSGSVRKNLNGSYNEQFF	TGTGCCAGCAGTTCCGGGAGCGTCAGGAAAAATTTAAACGGCTCCTACAATGAGCAGTTCTTC
TRBV6-1	.	TRBJ2-1	TRBD2	CASSDMASGSIHNEQFF	TGTGCCAGCAGTGATATGGCTAGCGGGAGTATCCACAATGAGCAGTTCTTC
TRBV4-3	few	TRBJ2-6	.	CASSQEASSGANVLTF	TGCGCCAGCAGCCAAGAGGCAAGCTCTGGGGCCAACGTCCTGACTTTC
TRBV30	.	TRBJ1-3	TRBD1	CAWSGTGVRSGNTIYF	TGTGCCTGGAGTGGGACAGGGGTCCGCTCTGGAAACACCATATATTTT
TRBV25-1	.	TRBJ2-5	TRBD1	CASKGRGYQETQYF	TGTGCCAGCAAGGGCAGGGGGTACCAAGAGACCCAGTACTTC
TRBV6-5	few	TRBJ1-1	.	CASSLQGTNTEAFF	TGTGCCAGCAGTCTACAGGGAACGAACACTGAAGCTTTCTTT
TRBV5-1	.	TRBJ1-6	.	CASSLAGRRHNSPLHF	TGCGCCAGCAGCTTGGCCGGGAGACGCCATAATTCACCCCTCCACTTT
TRBV10-2	.	TRBJ2-3	TRBD2	CASRTSGRGNTQYF	TGCGCCAGCAGGACTAGCGGGAGGGGGAATACGCAGTATTTT
TRBV6-6	.	TRBJ1-2	.	CASSSSRQAHYGYTF	TGTGCCAGCAGCTCTTCTAGACAGGCACACTATGGCTACACCTTC
TRBV30	.	TRBJ1-5	TRBD1	CAWNDRDNQPQHF	TGTGCCTGGAACGACAGGGATAATCAGCCCCAGCATTTT